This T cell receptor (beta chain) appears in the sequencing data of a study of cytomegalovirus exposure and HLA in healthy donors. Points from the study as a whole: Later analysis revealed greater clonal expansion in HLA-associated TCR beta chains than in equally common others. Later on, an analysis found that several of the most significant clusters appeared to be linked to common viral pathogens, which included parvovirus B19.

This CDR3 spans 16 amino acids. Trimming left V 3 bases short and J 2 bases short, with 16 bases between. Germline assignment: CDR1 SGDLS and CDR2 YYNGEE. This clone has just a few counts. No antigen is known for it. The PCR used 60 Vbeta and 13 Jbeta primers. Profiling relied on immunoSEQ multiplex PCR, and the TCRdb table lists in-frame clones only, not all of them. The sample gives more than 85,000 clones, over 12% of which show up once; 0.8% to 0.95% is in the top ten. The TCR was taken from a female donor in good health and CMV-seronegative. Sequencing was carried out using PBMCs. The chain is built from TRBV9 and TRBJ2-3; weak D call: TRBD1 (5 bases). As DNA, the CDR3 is TGTGCCAGCAGCGGGCCCCTAGGGGCGAACACAGATACGCAGTATTTT. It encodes CASSGPLGANTDTQYF.